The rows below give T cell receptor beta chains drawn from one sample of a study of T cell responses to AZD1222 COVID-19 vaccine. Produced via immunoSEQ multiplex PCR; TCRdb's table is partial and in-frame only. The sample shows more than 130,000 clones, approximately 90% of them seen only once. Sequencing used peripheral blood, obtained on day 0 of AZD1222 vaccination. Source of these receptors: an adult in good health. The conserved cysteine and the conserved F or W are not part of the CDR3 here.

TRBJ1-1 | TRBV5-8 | ASSLGPQTGVTEAF
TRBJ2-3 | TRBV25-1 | ASSPGQVTDTQY
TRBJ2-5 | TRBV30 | AWSIYRGETQY
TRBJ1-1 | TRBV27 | ASRLQGANTEAF
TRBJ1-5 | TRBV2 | ASSLTGGNQPQH
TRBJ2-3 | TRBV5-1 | ASSFLTSGGADTQY
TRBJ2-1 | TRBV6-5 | ASRVAGLAYNEQF
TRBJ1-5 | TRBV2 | ASGRDANQPQH
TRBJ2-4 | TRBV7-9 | ASSLLGQGYDKNIQY
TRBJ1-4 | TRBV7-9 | ASSSTDTAFVF
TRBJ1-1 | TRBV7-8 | ASSRNTQRTGGAPTF
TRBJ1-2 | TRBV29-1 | SVEEVQGKGYT
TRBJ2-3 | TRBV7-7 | ASSPGLSEFTDTQY
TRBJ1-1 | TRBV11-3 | ASSTRDRAKGSEAF
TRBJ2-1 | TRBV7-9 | ATTHGSSSYNEQF
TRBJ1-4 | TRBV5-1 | ASSRGTGEGKLF
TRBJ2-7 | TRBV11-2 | ASSPIPGQAEQY
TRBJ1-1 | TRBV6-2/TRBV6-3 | ASSYAAEAF
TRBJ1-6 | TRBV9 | ASSVDPRSPLH
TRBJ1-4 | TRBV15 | ATSAVWGGEKLF
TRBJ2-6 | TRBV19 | ASSTLGGAGANVLT
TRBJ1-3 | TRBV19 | ASNGQKAGNTIY
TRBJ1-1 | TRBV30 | AWSTGMTNTEAF
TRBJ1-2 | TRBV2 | ASSPDRQYGYT